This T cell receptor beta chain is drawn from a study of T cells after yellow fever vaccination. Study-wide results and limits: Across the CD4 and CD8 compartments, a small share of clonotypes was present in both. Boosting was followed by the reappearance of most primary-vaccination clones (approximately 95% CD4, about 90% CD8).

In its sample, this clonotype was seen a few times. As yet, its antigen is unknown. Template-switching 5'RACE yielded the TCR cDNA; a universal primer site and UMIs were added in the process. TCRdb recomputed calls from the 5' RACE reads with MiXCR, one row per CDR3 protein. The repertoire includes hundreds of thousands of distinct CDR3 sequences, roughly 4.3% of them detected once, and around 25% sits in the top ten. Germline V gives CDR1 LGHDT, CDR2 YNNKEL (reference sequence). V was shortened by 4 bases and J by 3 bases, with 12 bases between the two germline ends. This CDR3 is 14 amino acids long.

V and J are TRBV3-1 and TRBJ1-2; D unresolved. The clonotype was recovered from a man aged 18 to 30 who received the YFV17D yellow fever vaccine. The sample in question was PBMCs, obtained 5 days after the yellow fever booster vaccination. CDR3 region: CASSRREVDYGYTF. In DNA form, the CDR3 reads TGTGCCAGCAGCCGCCGAGAGGTAGACTATGGCTACACCTTC.